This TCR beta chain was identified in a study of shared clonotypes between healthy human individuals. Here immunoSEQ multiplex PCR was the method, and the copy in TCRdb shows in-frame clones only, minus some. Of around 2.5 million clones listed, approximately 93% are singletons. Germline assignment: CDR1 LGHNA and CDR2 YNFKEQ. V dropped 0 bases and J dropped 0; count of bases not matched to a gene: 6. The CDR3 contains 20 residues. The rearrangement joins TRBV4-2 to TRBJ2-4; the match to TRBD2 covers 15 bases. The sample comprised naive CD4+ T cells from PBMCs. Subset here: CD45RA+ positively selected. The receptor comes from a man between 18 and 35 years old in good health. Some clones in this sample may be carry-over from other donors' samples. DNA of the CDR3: TGTGCCAGCAGCCAAGACCCGGGACTAGCGGGAGGTCTAGCCAAAAACATTCAGTACTTC. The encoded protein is CASSQDPGLAGGLAKNIQYF.